The 21 T cell receptor beta chains listed next were all sequenced from one sample in a study of T cell clonality in common variable immunodeficiency. The repertoire was sequenced with immunoSEQ multiplex PCR; TCRdb's copy has only in-frame clones and lacks some. This sample carries 40,000 to 65,000 clones, none of them present only once. The sequenced sample was peripheral blood mononuclear cells. Receptors originate from a person between 18 and 75 years old in good health.

This clone appeared many times. The CDR3 loop is CASRQYNEQFF. The part of the CDR3 DNA that was read is TGTGCCAGCAGACAGTACAATGAG. The J gene is TRBJ2-1, the V gene TRBV13, with no clear D. The read finishes 3 residues shy of the CDR3 end, and the germline J gene is used to complete it. CDR3 length equals 11 residues. Per germline, CDR1 PRHDT and CDR2 FYEKMQ (reference sequence). Deletions cut 6 bases from V and 4 bases from J, with 4 bases between.

The sample holds many counts of this clone. The read stops 3 residues short of the end of the CDR3; the missing end is completed from the germline J gene. The rearrangement joins TRBV20-1 to TRBJ2-7; 7 nucleotides align to TRBD2. Trimming at V came to 0 bases and at J to 2 bases, leaving 7 bases not matched to a gene. This CDR3 has 15 residues. Germline CDR1 reads DFQATT; CDR2 reads SNEGSKA (reference sequence). The CDR3 loop is CSARDLQRGTYEQYF. The DNA read from the CDR3 is TGCAGTGCTAGAGATCTCCAGCGGGGAACCTACGAG.

This clone was observed many times. The CDR3 is cut off 3 residues early in the read; its end comes from the germline J gene. This sequence joins TRBV2 and TRBJ2-3; 9 positions match TRBD1. The CDR3 spans 15 residues. CDR1 SNHLY and CDR2 FYNNEI come from the germline V gene. The V gene end was trimmed by 7 bases and the J gene end by 0 bases; junction bases not matched to a gene: 5. The part of the CDR3 DNA that was read is TGTGCCAGCACGTCGGACAGGGGAAGCACAGATACG. It encodes CASTSDRGSTDT. In full, the CDR3 reads CASTSDRGSTDTQYF.

In its sample, this clone was seen many times. The read ends 3 residues shy of where the CDR3 ends; the end is completed using the germline J gene. This chain links TRBV7-2 with TRBJ1-2; tentative D call: TRBD1 (5 bases). V was cut by 1 base and J by 6 bases, with 15 bases left in between. The CDR3 consists of 15 residues. Germline V gene sequence: CDR1 SGHTA, CDR2 FQGNSA. The sequenced part of the CDR3 DNA is TGTGCCAGCAGCTTAGTCGCCAGGGAGCGTAATGGC. This gives the protein CASSLVARERNG. The full CDR3 is CASSLVARERNGYTF.

There are many counts of this clone. The sequenced fragment ends 3 residues before the CDR3 boundary, so the rest is inferred from the germline J gene. This chain connects TRBV5-4 to TRBJ1-1, with 10 bases aligning to TRBD1. CDR1 and CDR2 from the germline V gene are SGHNT and YYREEE (reference sequence). The CDR3 is made up of 15 amino acids. Trimming cost V 3 bases and J 2 bases; bases outside gene matches: 4. The CDR3 DNA, read in part, is TGTGCCAGCAGCTGGACAGGGGGTTTTAACACTGAA. Translated, it gives CASSWTGGFNTE. The CDR3, in full, reads CASSWTGGFNTEAFF.

Comments on this clone: The CDR3 end falls 3 residues outside the read, so it is completed with the germline J gene. The rearrangement uses TRBV11-3 and TRBJ2-7, with TRBD2 matching over 8 bases. V shed 1 base, J shed 3 bases, and the junction held 5 bases outside the gene matches. Germline V gene sequence: CDR1 SGHNT, CDR2 YENEEA. The CDR3 loop spans 15 amino acids. Incomplete CDR3 DNA: TGTGCCAGCAGCTTAGCCGGGACTAGGGGCTACGAG. Encoded protein: CASSLAGTRGYE. The full CDR3 sequence reads CASSLAGTRGYEQYF.

This clone was picked up many times. The read finishes 3 residues shy of the CDR3 end, and the germline J gene is used to complete it. J is TRBJ2-2 and V is TRBV10-3, with TRBD1 matching over 9 bases. In germline, CDR1 is ENHRY, CDR2 SYGVKD. The CDR3 spans 14 residues. The junction had 4 bases not matched to a gene; V was cut back by 11 bases and J by 0 bases. CDR3 DNA (partial): TGTGCCTCTTGGGACAGGGCGAACACCGGGGAG. Protein sequence: CASWDRANTGE. The CDR3 reads in full as CASWDRANTGELFF.

This clone has ten or more counts. The observed sequence ends 3 residues before the CDR3 terminus, with the missing tail filled in from the germline J gene. The V call is TRBV20-1, the J call TRBJ1-1, with 7 bases fitting TRBD1. Germline V gene data show CDR1 as DFQATT and CDR2 as SNEGSKA (reference sequence). J lost 5 bases, V lost 5 bases, and 11 bases had no gene match. CDR3 length: 14 residues. The sequenced CDR3 bases are TGCAGTGCTGACGTCCTGACAGGGCAAACTGAA. Protein product: CSADVLTGQTE. Given in full, the CDR3 is CSADVLTGQTEAFF.

This clone was detected many times. The read finishes 3 residues shy of the CDR3 end, and the germline J gene is used to complete it. This rearrangement joins TRBV7-9 to TRBJ2-5; tentatively, D is TRBD2 (6 bases). Trimming stripped 3 bases from V and 0 bases from J, with 8 bases between. The CDR3 contains 14 residues. CDR1 is SEHNR and CDR2 is FQNEAQ in the germline V gene (reference sequence). CDR3 bases read: TGTGCCAGCAGCTTTTTAGCGGACCAAGAGACC. Protein product: CASSFLADQET. The CDR3 as a whole reads CASSFLADQETQYF.

This clone was detected ten times or more. Sequencing ends 3 residues short of the CDR3 end; the germline J gene provides the rest. The chain carries TRBV2 and TRBJ2-2, with D possibly TRBD2 on 6 matching bases. CDR1 is SNHLY, CDR2 FYNNEI, per germline. This CDR3 contains 13 residues. V gave up 5 bases and J gave up 6 bases, with 10 bases separating them. The CDR3 DNA, read in part, is TGTGCCAGCAGTCCTGAGCGGGCCGGGGAG. Translating gives CASSPERAGE. The whole CDR3 protein is CASSPERAGELFF.

This clone has ten or more counts. The read ends 3 residues before the CDR3 terminus; that terminus is restored from the germline J gene. This chain uses TRBV19 with TRBJ2-7; TRBD1 matches 7 bases. The CDR3 contains 12 residues. Germline V lookup: CDR1 LNHDA, CDR2 SQIVND (reference sequence). With V trimmed by 3 bases and J by 6 bases, 2 bases remained unmatched. The CDR3 bases that were read are TGTGCCAGTAGTATCGGGACAGCCGAG. As protein: CASSIGTAE. The CDR3 in its entirety is CASSIGTAEQYF.

This clone occurred a few times. The junction shows a germline mismatch at one end, possibly a read error. Read sequence stops 3 residues before the CDR3 end, and the germline J gene provides the missing end. Other DNA sequences in this specimen translate into the identical CDR3. The J gene is TRBJ1-3, the V gene TRBV6-1, with 9 bases fitting TRBD1. The CDR3 is 15 amino acids. The germline CDR1 and CDR2 sequences are MNHNS and SASEGT. The chain's CDR3 is CASRETGGSGNTIYF. CDR3 DNA, as far as it was read: TGTGCCAGCAGGGAAACAGGGGGCTCTGGAAACACG.

This clone was observed many times. With the read ending 3 residues before the CDR3 end, the germline J gene is used to fill in that end. This rearrangement joins TRBV19 to TRBJ1-1; 9 bases align to TRBD1. This CDR3 has 17 amino acids. V was clipped by 4 bases and J by 3 bases; unmatched bases: 12. The V gene's germline CDR1 is LNHDA and CDR2 SQIVND (reference sequence). CDR3 DNA (partial): TGTGCCAGTAGTAAGCGGAGGCTGCGGGACAGGGACACTGAA. Amino acid sequence: CASSKRRLRDRDTE. The CDR3, in full, reads CASSKRRLRDRDTEAFF.

At least ten counts were recorded for this clone. The sequenced fragment ends 3 residues before the CDR3 boundary, so the rest is inferred from the germline J gene. The chain has TRBV19 and TRBJ1-2, with D perhaps TRBD1 (6 bases). The V gene's germline CDR1 is LNHDA and CDR2 SQIVND (reference sequence). V lost 8 bases, J lost 4 bases, and 14 bases lay in between. CDR3 size: 13 residues. CDR3 amino acids: CASRWDITYGYTF. Incomplete CDR3 DNA: TGTGCCAGTCGGTGGGACATTACCTATGGC.

Ten or more counts support this clone. The CDR3 is cut off 3 residues early in the read; its end comes from the germline J gene. The rearrangement links TRBV12-3 or TRBV12-4 to TRBJ2-7; TRBD1 agrees at 7 bases. This CDR3 has 13 amino acids. The ends lost 2 bases at V and 3 bases at J; junction bases unmatched: 1. This CDR3 reads CASSLQGVYEQYF. CDR3 DNA, as far as it was read: TGTGCCAGCAGTTTACAGGGGGTCTACGAG.

This clone was counted many times. The DNA ends 3 residues before the CDR3 does, and the rest of the CDR3 is filled in from the germline J gene. The V and J genes are TRBV20-1 and TRBJ2-1; unclear D gene. Germline V gives CDR1 DFQATT, CDR2 SNEGSKA (reference sequence). This CDR3 is 14 amino acids long. V lost 6 bases to trimming and J lost 0 bases, with 12 bases between them. The part of the CDR3 DNA that was read is TGCAGTGCCAGGAATCCCAGCTCCTACAATGAG. Translated, it gives CSARNPSSYNE. The complete CDR3 reads CSARNPSSYNEQFF.

This clone was found many times. The CDR3 end falls 3 residues outside the read, so it is completed with the germline J gene. The chain uses TRBV18 and TRBJ2-6; D might be TRBD1 (6 bases). The CDR3 has 16 residues. V lost 3 bases, J lost 6 bases, and 15 bases lay in between. Germline V gene data show CDR1 as KGHSH and CDR2 as LQKENI. The sequenced CDR3 bases are TGTGCCAGCTCACCCGGACAGCTTTTTGAGGCCAACGTC. Residues: CASSPGQLFEANV. The entire CDR3 protein is CASSPGQLFEANVLTF.

This clone was counted many times. The observed sequence ends 3 residues before the CDR3 terminus, with the missing tail filled in from the germline J gene. The rearrangement uses TRBV5-1 and TRBJ1-1, with D uncertain. Germline V gives CDR1 SGHRS, CDR2 YFSETQ. This CDR3 region has 14 residues. V dropped 4 bases and J dropped 1 base, with 11 bases sitting between them. Partial CDR3 DNA: TGCGCCAGCAGCGGCTTGTCGGGGAACACTGAA. Translation gives CASSGLSGNTE. The whole CDR3 region reads CASSGLSGNTEAFF. Looking up the rest from reference TRBV5-1 and TRBJ1-1 gives the full variable domain: KAGVTQTPRYLIKTRGQQVTLSCSPISGHRSVSWYQQTPGQGLQFLFEYFSETQRNKGNFPGRFSGRQFSNSRSEMNVSTLELGDSALYLCASSGLSGNTEAFFGQGTRLTVV.

This clone was seen repeatedly, ten times or more. Coverage ceases 3 residues before the CDR3 finishes, and the germline J gene fills in the end. The V gene is TRBV29-1, the J gene TRBJ2-1, with 9 bases lining up with TRBD2. The CDR3 is 15 amino acids. Trimming removed 0 bases from V and 5 bases from J; junction bases left unmatched: 5. In germline, CDR1 is SQVTM, CDR2 ANQGSEA. CDR3 DNA, as far as it was read: TGCAGCGTTGAAGATCCCCAGCGGGAGGACAATGAG. This translates into CSVEDPQREDNE. The complete CDR3 reads CSVEDPQREDNEQFF.

In this sample, this clone turned up many times. From the germline J gene comes the end of the CDR3, since the read stops 3 residues before it. V and J are TRBV2 and TRBJ2-3; D gene uncertain. The V and J ends lost 7 bases and 0 bases respectively, with 14 bases between them. Germline-derived CDR1 and CDR2 are SNHLY and FYNNEI. CDR3 length: 15 residues. Partial CDR3 DNA: TGTGCCAGCACTCTTGGTGTCACTAGCACAGATACG. The encoded protein is CASTLGVTSTDT. The entire CDR3 protein reads CASTLGVTSTDTQYF.

This clone was observed many times. The read is 3 residues too short to cover the CDR3 end, so that end is filled in from the germline J gene. The chain carries TRBV20-1 and TRBJ2-5; D is unresolved. The CDR3 spans 11 residues. Germline CDR1 is DFQATT and CDR2 is SNEGSKA (reference sequence). Trimming removed 6 bases from V and 5 bases from J, with 10 bases in between. The CDR3 reads CSAIVGETQYF. CDR3 DNA (partial): TGCAGTGCCATCGTAGGGGAGACC.